The 2 T cell receptor beta chains given below trace back to one sample, sequenced in a study of T cell repertoires in cytomegalovirus infection. Each CDR3 protein is one row after TCRdb ran MiXCR on the reads. Among under 200,000 distinct CDR3 sequences listed, approximately 30% were seen once. The sample comprised PBMCs. These receptors all come from a human donor in good health (CMV status not recorded). Some clones in this sample may be carry-over from other donors' samples.

This clonotype was seen just once. This chain uses TRBV29-1 with TRBJ1-1, with D unresolved. There are 13 residues in the CDR3. Trimming pared 5 bases from V and 3 bases from J, leaving 13 bases between. Germline CDR1 and CDR2: SQVTM and ANQGSEA. The CDR3 bases are TGCAGCGTTAGCGGGAGCCCGGACACTGAAGCTTTCTTT. Translated: CSVSGSPDTEAFF.

This chain connects TRBV7-9 to TRBJ1-1; D might be TRBD1 (5 bases). CDR1 and CDR2 from the germline V gene are SEHNR and FQNEAQ (reference sequence). There are 16 residues in the CDR3. V shed 0 bases and J shed 4 bases, with 15 bases lying between them. CDR3: CASSLALGWGSTEAFF. The CDR3 region has the DNA TGTGCCAGCAGCTTAGCGCTAGGGTGGGGCAGCACTGAAGCTTTCTTT.